This T cell receptor beta chain came from a study of control samples from healthy donors and cancer patients. The protocol was immunoSEQ multiplex PCR, while the TCRdb copy is restricted to in-frame clones and leaves out a portion. This sample's clone table lists fewer than 200,000 clones. Unmatched junction bases numbered 8, after V lost 6 bases and J lost 6 bases. The germline gives CDR1 ENHRY, CDR2 SYGVKD. This CDR3 contains 15 residues. The TCR comes from a woman in her thirties in good health. The rearrangement joins TRBV10-3 to TRBJ1-6; 7 bases map to TRBD1. Sample: blood. CDR3 region: CAIRGVGQTNSPLHF. The CDR3 DNA reads TGTGCCATCAGGGGGGTGGGACAGACTAATTCACCCCTCCACTTT.